This T cell receptor (beta chain) was sequenced in a study of blood T cells in healthy people across ages. Next came a second PCR, run for roughly 6 to 11 cycles, which used a sample-barcoded 5' primer along with a J-beta primer mix. TCRdb reanalysed the 5' RACE reads using MiXCR and keeps one entry per CDR3 protein. The profile covers about 2 million distinct CDR3 sequences, with around half appearing a single time and 2% to 2.5% taken by the ten largest. Findings and caveats of the study: Fewer expanded clones and more diversity marked long-lived versus aged donors.

As regards this clonotype: The antigen is unknown. The junction departs from germline at one end; a sequencing error may be responsible.

Sequencing was performed on blood. This clonotype was obtained from a woman between 40 and 55 years old in good health.

The CDR3 protein is CASSLRMGRNSGTNVLTF. For the CDR3, the DNA is TGTGCCAGCAGCCTAAGGATGGGACGGAACTCTGGGACCAACGTCCTGACTTTC. The V and J genes are TRBV11-2 and TRBJ2-6; perhaps D is TRBD1 or TRBD2 (5 bases each). CDR3 length: 18 amino acids. The germline CDR1 and CDR2 sequences are SGHAT and FQNNGV.